Listed here are 21 T cell receptor beta chains from one sample, sequenced in a study of T cell responses to AZD1222 COVID-19 vaccine. Using immunoSEQ multiplex PCR, the repertoire was profiled, and TCRdb retains in-frame clones only, with some absent. The sample has about 270,000 clones, 94% seen once; the top ten hold around 0.57%. The source material was peripheral blood, sampled 28 days after the second AZD1222 dose. These receptors were taken from an adult who received the AZD1222 COVID-19 vaccine.

This rearrangement joins TRBV7-9 to TRBJ2-3; a possible D gene is TRBD1 (5 bases). The V and J ends lost 5 bases and 3 bases respectively, with 12 bases between them. Germline CDR1 is SEHNR and CDR2 is FQNEAQ (reference sequence). This CDR3 is 14 amino acids long. CDR3 sequence (DNA): TGTGCCAGCAGCCGGTCGGACAATACAGATACGCAGTATTTT. Its translation: CASSRSDNTDTQYF.

This sequence joins TRBV6-4 and TRBJ2-5; a possible D gene is TRBD2 (5 bases). This CDR3 region has 13 residues. The germline V gene has CDR1 MRHNA and CDR2 SNTAGT. The V end was cut by 6 bases, the J end by 5 bases, with 13 bases between. The CDR3: CASSVSRGETQYF. CDR3 bases: TGTGCCAGCAGCGTTAGTCGAGGGGAGACCCAGTACTTC.

The chain links TRBV7-8 to TRBJ2-1; 9 bases agree with TRBD2. Germline CDR1 is SGHVS and CDR2 is FQNEAQ. The V segment lost 1 base and the J segment 6 bases; nucleotides outside the gene matches: 4. The CDR3 totals 15 residues. For the CDR3, the DNA is TGTGCCAGCAGCTTAGGGGTAGCGGGAGTCAATGAGCAGTTCTTC. Protein product: CASSLGVAGVNEQFF. The variable domain in full, with the rest retrieved from reference TRBV7-8 and TRBJ2-1, is GAGVSQSPRYKVAKRGQDVALRCDPISGHVSLFWYQQALGQGPEFLTYFQNEAQLDKSGLPSDRFFAERPEGSVSTLKIQRTQQEDSAVYLCASSLGVAGVNEQFFGPGTRLTVL.

The V and J genes are TRBV5-5 and TRBJ2-5, with TRBD2 matching over 10 bases. The germline gives CDR1 SGHKS, CDR2 YYEKEE (reference sequence). V lost 4 bases to trimming and J lost 3 bases; unmatched junction nucleotides: 15. The CDR3 is 18 residues long. Written as DNA, the CDR3 is TGTGCCAGCAGCCGTTGGACTAGCGGCATGGGGTTTGAAGAGACCCAGTACTTC. It codes for CASSRWTSGMGFEETQYF.

The chain employs TRBV5-4 and TRBJ1-2; D is perhaps TRBD1 (5 bases). Trimming took 1 base from V and 4 from J, leaving 14 bases between them. Germline V gene lookup returns CDR1 SGHNT and CDR2 YYREEE (reference sequence). The CDR3 contains 15 residues. In DNA, the CDR3 is TGTGCCAGCAGCTTGCTGACAGCTAGAGTCTATGGCTACACCTTC. Protein product: CASSLLTARVYGYTF.

V and J are TRBV28 and TRBJ1-1; D not certain. The V and J ends lost 6 bases and 11 bases respectively, with 16 bases between them. The germline V gene encodes CDR1 MDHEN and CDR2 SYDVKM. The CDR3 totals 12 residues. Written as DNA, the CDR3 is TGTGCCAGCAGCCCATTATACGCGGAGGCTTTCTTT. It encodes CASSPLYAEAFF.

As DNA, the CDR3 is TGCGCCACCAGACCCGAGGACAGGGTATACAATGAGCAGTTCTTC. Protein: CATRPEDRVYNEQFF. This chain connects TRBV5-1 to TRBJ2-1, with 8 bases aligning to TRBD1. The ends lost 9 bases at V and 4 bases at J; junction bases unmatched: 12. The germline V gene encodes CDR1 SGHRS and CDR2 YFSETQ. The CDR3 is made up of 15 amino acids. The full variable domain, its missing parts supplied by reference TRBV5-1 and TRBJ2-1, is KAGVTQTPRYLIKTRGQQVTLSCSPISGHRSVSWYQQTPGQGLQFLFEYFSETQRNKGNFPGRFSGRQFSNSRSEMNVSTLELGDSALYLCATRPEDRVYNEQFFGPGTRLTVL.

This chain joins TRBV15 and TRBJ1-2; D is uncertain. This CDR3 is built from 11 residues. Between the trimmed V and J ends, which lost 0 bases and 6 bases, there was a span of 2 bases. Germline CDR1 is LNHNV and CDR2 is YYDKDF (reference sequence). The CDR3: CATSRDHGYTF. CDR3 coding DNA: TGTGCCACCAGCAGAGATCATGGCTACACCTTC.

This chain links TRBV7-2 with TRBJ1-1, with 8 bases aligning to TRBD1. The CDR3 is made up of 15 amino acids. With 4 bases clipped from V and 2 bases from J, the junction kept 6 bases outside the gene matches. Germline lookup yields CDR1 SGHTA and CDR2 FQGNSA. The CDR3 is CASSSQGAGNTEAFF. Written as DNA, the CDR3 is TGTGCCAGCAGCTCTCAGGGGGCCGGTAACACTGAAGCTTTCTTT.

The V and J genes are TRBV4-2 and TRBJ2-1; D is perhaps TRBD2 (6 bases). Per the germline V gene, CDR1 is LGHNA and CDR2 is YNFKEQ. The CDR3 has 13 amino acids. V dropped 3 bases and J dropped 10 bases, with 13 bases sitting between them. CDR3 residues: CASSQSSGREQFF. As DNA, the CDR3 is TGTGCCAGCAGCCAGAGTAGCGGTCGGGAGCAGTTCTTC.

The chain couples TRBV2 to TRBJ2-1, with unresolved D. CDR3 length: 13 amino acids. Germline V gene sequence: CDR1 SNHLY, CDR2 FYNNEI. V shed 4 bases and J shed 7 bases, with 11 bases lying between them. The CDR3 DNA sequence: TGTGCCAGCAGTGTTACCGGGCGGAATGAGCAGTTCTTC. This encodes CASSVTGRNEQFF.

V is TRBV6-1 and J is TRBJ1-3, with D perhaps matching TRBD1 (5 bases). CDR3 size: 16 residues. In germline, CDR1 is MNHNS, CDR2 SASEGT. V lost 2 bases and J 1 base, leaving 12 bases between the germline ends. CDR3 bases: TGTGCCAGCAGTGAATCCGGGGGAACTTCTGGAAACACCATATATTTT. Protein product: CASSESGGTSGNTIYF.

The CDR3 here is CASSFLSGSNQPQHF. The DNA of the CDR3 is TGTGCCAGCAGTTTTCTGTCTGGAAGCAATCAGCCCCAGCATTTT. The chain couples TRBV28 to TRBJ1-5, with D uncertain. Germline V gene sequence: CDR1 MDHEN, CDR2 SYDVKM. This CDR3 has 15 residues. V lost 3 bases and J lost 1, with 10 bases in between.

This chain connects TRBV28 to TRBJ1-5; tentatively, D is TRBD1 (6 bases). CDR1 is MDHEN, CDR2 SYDVKM, per germline. V shed 2 bases and J shed 4 bases, with 9 bases lying between them. CDR3 length equals 14 residues. This CDR3 is CASSLADRNQPQHF. The CDR3 DNA is TGTGCCAGCAGTTTAGCGGACAGAAATCAGCCCCAGCATTTT.

This rearrangement joins TRBV7-3 to TRBJ1-6; TRBD1 might be the D (5 bases). The V end was cut by 2 bases, the J end by 7 bases, with 9 bases between. This CDR3 is built from 14 residues. Germline V CDR1 and CDR2: SGHTA, FQGTGA. The CDR3 nucleotides read TGTGCCAGCAGCTTAGGGGGGATGAATTCACCCCTCCACTTT. As protein: CASSLGGMNSPLHF.

The chain recombines TRBV9 with TRBJ2-7; D is perhaps TRBD1 (6 bases). With 0 bases removed from V and 7 bases from J, the gap between germline ends came to 17 bases. CDR1 is SGDLS, CDR2 YYNGEE, per germline. The CDR3 has 15 amino acids. In DNA, the CDR3 is TGTGCCAGCAGCGTAGATGGACAGTCCCTTCGGGAGCAGTACTTC. It encodes CASSVDGQSLREQYF.

J is TRBJ2-3 and V is TRBV6-5; the match to TRBD2 covers 9 bases. This CDR3 has 14 amino acids. Trimming took 5 bases from V and 4 from J; bases not matched to a gene: 4. Per germline, CDR1 MNHEY and CDR2 SVGAGI. In nucleotides, the CDR3 is TGTGCCAGCAGTCTTAGCGGGAGCCCAGATACGCAGTATTTT. This translates into CASSLSGSPDTQYF.

The chain employs TRBV28 and TRBJ2-1; 12 bases map to TRBD2. Trimming took 7 bases from V and 6 from J; bases not matched to a gene: 4. This CDR3 has 14 residues. CDR1 and CDR2 (germline): MDHEN, SYDVKM. The CDR3 is CASTRLAGVNEQFF. Written as DNA, the CDR3 is TGTGCCAGCACAAGACTAGCGGGAGTCAATGAGCAGTTCTTC.

V usage is TRBV3-1 (or the pseudogene TRBV3-2) and J usage is TRBJ2-2; D is unresolved. Trimming took 6 bases from V and 0 from J, leaving 8 bases between them. This CDR3 contains 14 residues. Germline lookup yields CDR1 LGHDT and CDR2 YNNKEL (reference sequence). In nucleotides, the CDR3 is TGTGCCAGCAGGCCTGGCGCGAACACCGGGGAGCTGTTTTTT. It codes for CASRPGANTGELFF.

The V call is TRBV5-1, the J call TRBJ1-3, with a possible D match to TRBD1 (5 bases). V was cut by 2 bases and J by 0 bases, with 12 bases left in between. This CDR3 has 16 residues. The V gene's germline CDR1 is SGHRS and CDR2 YFSETQ. DNA of the CDR3: TGCGCCAGCAGCTTTGAGGGAAGGGGCTCTGGAAACACCATATATTTT. The encoded protein is CASSFEGRGSGNTIYF.

The rearrangement links TRBV5-1 to TRBJ2-1; tentatively, D is TRBD1 or TRBD2 (5 bases each). CDR1 SGHRS and CDR2 YFSETQ come from the germline V gene. Deletions cut 0 bases from V and 6 bases from J, with 10 bases between. The CDR3 runs 14 residues. CDR3 coding DNA: TGCGCCAGCAGCTTGGCCGGGGCTAGCAATGAGCAGTTCTTC. The encoded protein is CASSLAGASNEQFF.